The next 9 T cell receptor beta chains were all read from a single sample in a study of T cells expressing NK-cell markers. TCRdb re-called the 5' RACE reads; one entry per CDR3 protein, DNA not given. This repertoire includes about 160,000 distinct CDR3 sequences. Sequenced sample: blood T cells: a sorted CD56 or NKG2C T cell subset, CD4+ or CD8+ T cells, or bulk PBMC T cells (not recorded which). These receptors were taken from a man aged 18-75 years in good health.

The V call is TRBV5-6, the J call TRBJ2-7; without DNA, the TCRdb call of TRBD1 cannot be checked. This CDR3 has 15 amino acids. The germline V gene has CDR1 SGHDT and CDR2 YYEEEE. CDR3 sequence reads: CASSVGGGPTYEQYF. Filled out from reference TRBV5-6 and TRBJ2-7, the complete variable domain reads DAGVTQSPTHLIKTRGQQVTLRCSPKSGHDTVSWYQQALGQGPQFIFQYYEEEERQRGNFPDRFSGHQFPNYSSELNVNALLLGDSALYLCASSVGGGPTYEQYFGPGTRLTVT.

The chain carries TRBV6-5 and TRBJ2-7; as DNA is missing, the TRBD1 call by TCRdb cannot be tested. Per the germline V gene, CDR1 is MNHEY and CDR2 is SVGAGI. The CDR3 totals 14 residues. CDR3 in amino acids: CASSYYRDLYEQYF.

This chain links TRBV24-1 with TRBJ2-3; TCRdb's D call, TRBD2, is unchecked because there is no DNA. CDR1 is KGHDR, CDR2 SFDVKD, per germline. CDR3 length equals 17 residues. The CDR3 region is CATSDPPSGGYTDTQYF.

This chain links TRBV11-2 with TRBJ1-1. The CDR3 has 16 residues. CDR1 and CDR2 from the germline V gene are SGHAT and FQNNGV. CDR3 sequence reads: CASSPMWGGGNTEAFF.

This chain uses TRBV7-9 with TRBJ2-7; with no DNA, the TCRdb D assignment of TRBD1 cannot be verified. Germline V gene data show CDR1 as SEHNR and CDR2 as FQNEAQ (reference sequence). CDR3 length: 17 amino acids. This CDR3 reads CASSPGRGGPTYYEQYF.

The V and J genes are TRBV7-9 and TRBJ1-6; the TCRdb call, TRBD1, lacks DNA for checking. The CDR3 has 15 residues. Germline CDR1 SEHNR, CDR2 FQNEAQ (reference sequence). The chain's CDR3 is CASSSATGGFSPLHF.

The chain links TRBV24-1 to TRBJ2-6; TCRdb designates TRBD1, a call that cannot be tested without DNA. Germline CDR1 KGHDR, CDR2 SFDVKD. The CDR3 spans 15 residues. This CDR3 is CATSGVGQGANVLTF.

The chain employs TRBV11-2 and TRBJ2-1; there is no DNA to check the TCRdb D call of TRBD1. The CDR3 is 16 amino acids. CDR1 and CDR2 (germline): SGHAT, FQNNGV. CDR3 amino acids: CASSLDKRGNVYEQFF.

The V call is TRBV2, the J call TRBJ1-1. Germline CDR1 is SNHLY and CDR2 is FYNNEI. The CDR3 has 15 residues. CDR3 amino acids: CASSERAVRNTEAFF.